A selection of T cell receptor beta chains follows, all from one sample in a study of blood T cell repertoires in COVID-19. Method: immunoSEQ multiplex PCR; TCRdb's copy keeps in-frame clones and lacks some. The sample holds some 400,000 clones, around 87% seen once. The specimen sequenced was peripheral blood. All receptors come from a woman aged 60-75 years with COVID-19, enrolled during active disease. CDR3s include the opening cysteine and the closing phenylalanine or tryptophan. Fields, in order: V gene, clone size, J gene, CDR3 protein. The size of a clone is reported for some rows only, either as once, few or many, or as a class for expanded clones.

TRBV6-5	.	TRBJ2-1	CASSRRGMYNEQFF
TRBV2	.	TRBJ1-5	CAGGAGSRDQPQHF
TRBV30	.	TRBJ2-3	CAWSVLRTSGGADTQYF
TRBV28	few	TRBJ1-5	CARSRGNQPQHF
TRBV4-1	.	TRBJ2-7	CASSLGREQYF
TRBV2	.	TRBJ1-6	CASSGIRSGSPLHF
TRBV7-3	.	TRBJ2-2	CASGYRGNTGELFF
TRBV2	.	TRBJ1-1	CASRTDRVNTEAFF
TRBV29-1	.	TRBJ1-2	CSVTTGNYGYTF
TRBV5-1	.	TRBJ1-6	CASSLEGSSPLHF
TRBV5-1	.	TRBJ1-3	CASSLAGTGYGNTIYF
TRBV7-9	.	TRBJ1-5	CASSARDTRILNQPQHF
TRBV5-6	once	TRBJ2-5	CASSRTLQGVTQETQYF
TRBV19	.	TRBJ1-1	CASSMMQGWDTEAFF
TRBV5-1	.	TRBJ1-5	CASRRNRTVNQPQHF
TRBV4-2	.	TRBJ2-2	CASSQGSRQGPGELFF
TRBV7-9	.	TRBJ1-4	CASSLAAAGSEKLFF
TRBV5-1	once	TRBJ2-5	CASSFGLAGRGQETQYF
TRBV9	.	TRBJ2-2	CASSPLTGLTGELFF
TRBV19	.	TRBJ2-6	CASSKGSTGIGSGANVLTF
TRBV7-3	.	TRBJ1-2	CASSLTGHYGYTF
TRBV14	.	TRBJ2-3	CASSRLVTTTDTQYF
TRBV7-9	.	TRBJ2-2	CASSLIGEGTGELFF
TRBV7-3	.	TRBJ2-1	CASSSLGGSGGAVSPANEQFF
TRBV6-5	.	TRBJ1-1	CASSLTRPNTEAFF
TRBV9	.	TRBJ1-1	CASSNWDRATEAFF
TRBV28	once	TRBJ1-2	CASTPRGRAGGYTF
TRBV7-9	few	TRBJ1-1	CASSFTGGTEAFF
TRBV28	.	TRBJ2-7	CASTKGQDIYEQYF
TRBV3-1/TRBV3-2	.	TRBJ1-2	CASSQDTGGNYGYTF
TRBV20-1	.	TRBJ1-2	CSASSSSRGYGYTF
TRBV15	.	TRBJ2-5	CATSREVGTQYF
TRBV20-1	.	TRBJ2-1	CSASHMPEQFF
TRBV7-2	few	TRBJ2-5	CASSPRQGGGETQYF
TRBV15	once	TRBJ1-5	CATSRDFREDQPQHF
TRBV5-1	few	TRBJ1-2	CASKAGPNYGYTF
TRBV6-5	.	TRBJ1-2	CASGPKDYGYTF
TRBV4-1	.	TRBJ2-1	CASSQVPGLAGGPRNEQFF
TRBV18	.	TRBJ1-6	CASSPMGATYNSPLHF
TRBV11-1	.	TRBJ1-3	CASSLGTAGNTIYF
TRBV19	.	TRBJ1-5	CASSDPPGQLNQPQHF
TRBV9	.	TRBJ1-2	CASSDRGFYGYTF
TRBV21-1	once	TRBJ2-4	CASSKVREKNIQYF
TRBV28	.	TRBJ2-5	CASSSRSRDRVQTQYF
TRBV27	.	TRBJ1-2	CASSFKGELDGYTF
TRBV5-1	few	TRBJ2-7	CASSRLGGNSYEQYF
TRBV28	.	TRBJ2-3	CASKEGPSTDTQYF
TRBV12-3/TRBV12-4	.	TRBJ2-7	CASEGQNSYEQYF
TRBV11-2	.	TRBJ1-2	CASSFGTGSNYGYTF
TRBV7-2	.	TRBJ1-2	CASSLVVKGGYGYTF
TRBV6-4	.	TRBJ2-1	CASSSGGALNEQFF
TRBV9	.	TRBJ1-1	CASSEGQGGTEAFF
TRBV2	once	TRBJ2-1	CAGMNRGQNEQFF
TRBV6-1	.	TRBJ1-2	CASSEGGRDGYTF
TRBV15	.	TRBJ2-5	CATSFLPGGGRETQYF
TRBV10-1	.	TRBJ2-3	CASSDRLAGSTDTQYF
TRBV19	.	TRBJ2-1	CASRVRRGSYNEQFF
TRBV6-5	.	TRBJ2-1	CASMRAGAVNEQFF